This record concerns one T cell receptor beta chain sequence. The target antigen is unknown. This specimen belongs to a study of OX40 agonist ivuxolimab in advanced cancers. Study-level findings and limits: In the 0.1 to 3.0 mg/kg range, CD4+ and CD8+ blood T cells had expanded clonally by week 6. Relatively little clonal expansion, among the lowest observed, appeared in partial responders at 0.1-3.0 mg/kg.

Only in-frame clones appear in the TCRdb table, and some are missing; sequencing was by immunoSEQ multiplex PCR. The sample records 92,000 or so clones, 90% being singletons. The V gene lost 5 bases and the J gene lost 7 bases, with 15 bases spanning the gap. The CDR3 contains 14 residues. Germline CDR1 SEHNR, CDR2 FQNEAQ (reference sequence). This receptor was identified in an adult with an advanced solid tumor such as melanoma, head and neck, liver or kidney cancer. V gene TRBV7-9 combines with J gene TRBJ2-1, with D perhaps being TRBD1 or TRBD2 (5 bases each). Sequenced material: CD4+ or CD8+ T cells sorted from blood, taken in a trial of the OX40 agonist ivuxolimab. CDR3 loop: CASSGGIGRNEQFF. The DNA for the CDR3 is TGTGCCAGCAGCGGGGGTATCGGGCGAAATGAGCAGTTCTTC.